This record looks at one T cell receptor (beta chain) sequence and its context. Its cognate antigen is unknown. The CDR3 runs 18 residues. Germline loops: CDR1 MNHNS, CDR2 SASEGT. V was shortened by 6 bases and J by 3 bases, with 21 bases between the two germline ends. This sample was taken from a study of T cells in Graves' hyperthyroidism and ophthalmopathy. Study-level information: Upon initial diagnosis and before any treatment, peripheral blood was collected.

RNA transcripts served as the template for amplifying TCR beta CDR3 regions. Primed by the HTBI set, a first-round RT-PCR was run on the TCR CDR3. TCRdb reprocessed the multiplex PCR reads with MiXCR, giving one entry per CDR3 protein. The sample shows fewer than 350,000 distinct CDR3 sequences, about an eighth of them seen only once. Study findings and constraints: Blood also carried most thyroid clonotypes expanded above 0.001. Ophthalmopathy got predicted by the model a median approximately 6.4 months before its onset. From stable hyperthyroidism, ophthalmopathy was set apart by a 13 V-J model.

The gene calls are TRBV6-1 and TRBJ2-6; perhaps TRBD1 as D (6 bases). Sample: blood. The clonotype comes from a woman between 25 and 40 years old with Graves' hyperthyroidism that later progressed to Graves' ophthalmopathy. The CDR3 region has the DNA TGTGCCAGCAGGCGAACGACCTACAGGGCGGGTGGGGCCAACGTCCTGACTTTC. It is translated as CASRRTTYRAGGANVLTF.